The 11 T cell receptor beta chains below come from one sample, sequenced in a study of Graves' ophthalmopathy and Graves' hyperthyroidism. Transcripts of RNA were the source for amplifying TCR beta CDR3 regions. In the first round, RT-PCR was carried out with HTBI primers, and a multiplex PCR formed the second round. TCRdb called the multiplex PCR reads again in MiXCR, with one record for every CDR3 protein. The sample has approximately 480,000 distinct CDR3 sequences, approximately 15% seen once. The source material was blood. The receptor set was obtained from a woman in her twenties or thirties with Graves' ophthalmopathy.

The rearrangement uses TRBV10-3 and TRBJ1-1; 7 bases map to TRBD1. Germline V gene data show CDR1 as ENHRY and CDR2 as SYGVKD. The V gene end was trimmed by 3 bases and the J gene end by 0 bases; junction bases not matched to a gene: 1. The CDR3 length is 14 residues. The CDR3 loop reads CAISEGGMNTEAFF. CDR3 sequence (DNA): TGTGCCATCAGTGAAGGGGGCATGAACACTGAAGCTTTCTTT.

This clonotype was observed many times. The DNA for the CDR3 is TGTGCCAGCAGGAGGAGGGCGGATGGGCACATTCAGTACTTC. Residues: CASRRRADGHIQYF. V is TRBV28 and J is TRBJ2-4; D is perhaps TRBD2 (6 bases). This CDR3 is built from 14 residues. Germline CDR1 and CDR2: MDHEN and SYDVKM. V was clipped by 6 bases and J by 8 bases, with 17 bases between them. Variable domain in full (rest from reference TRBV28 and TRBJ2-4): DVKVTQSSRYLVKRTGEKVFLECVQDMDHENMFWYRQDPGLGLRLIYFSYDVKMKEKGDIPEGYSVSREKKERFSLILESASTNQTSMYLCASRRRADGHIQYFGAGTRLSVL.

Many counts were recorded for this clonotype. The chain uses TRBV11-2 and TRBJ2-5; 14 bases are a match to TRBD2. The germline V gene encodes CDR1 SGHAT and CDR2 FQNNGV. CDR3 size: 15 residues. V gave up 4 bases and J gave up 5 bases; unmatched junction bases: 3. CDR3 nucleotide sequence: TGTGCCAGCAGCTCGACTAGCGGGGGGGTTGAGACCCAGTACTTC. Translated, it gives CASSSTSGGVETQYF.

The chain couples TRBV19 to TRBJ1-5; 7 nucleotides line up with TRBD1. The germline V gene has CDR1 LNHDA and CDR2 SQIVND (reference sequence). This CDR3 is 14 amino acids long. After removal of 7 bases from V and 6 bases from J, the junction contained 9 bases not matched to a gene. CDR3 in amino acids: CASTAGTEPQPQHF. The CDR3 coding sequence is TGTGCCAGTACTGCCGGGACAGAGCCTCAGCCCCAGCATTTT.

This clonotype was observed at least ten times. This CDR3 reads CASSVQDGLETQYF. The DNA of the CDR3 is TGTGCCAGCAGCGTGCAGGACGGCTTGGAGACCCAGTACTTC. The gene calls are TRBV9 and TRBJ2-5; no clear D. The CDR3 contains 14 residues. The V gene lost 2 bases and the J gene lost 5 bases, with 13 bases spanning the gap. Germline loops: CDR1 SGDLS, CDR2 YYNGEE.

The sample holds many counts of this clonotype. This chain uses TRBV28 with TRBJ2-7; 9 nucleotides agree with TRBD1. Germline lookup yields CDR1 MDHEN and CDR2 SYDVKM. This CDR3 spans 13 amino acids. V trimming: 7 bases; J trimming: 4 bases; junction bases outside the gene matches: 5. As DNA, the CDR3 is TGTGCCAGCACCGGGACAGGGAGATACGAGCAGTACTTC. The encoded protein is CASTGTGRYEQYF.

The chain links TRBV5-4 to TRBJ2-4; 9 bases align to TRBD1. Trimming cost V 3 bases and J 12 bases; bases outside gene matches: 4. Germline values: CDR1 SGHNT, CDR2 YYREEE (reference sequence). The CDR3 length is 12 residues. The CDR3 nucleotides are TGTGCCAGCAGCTCGGGGACAGGGAGTCAGTACTTC. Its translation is CASSSGTGSQYF.

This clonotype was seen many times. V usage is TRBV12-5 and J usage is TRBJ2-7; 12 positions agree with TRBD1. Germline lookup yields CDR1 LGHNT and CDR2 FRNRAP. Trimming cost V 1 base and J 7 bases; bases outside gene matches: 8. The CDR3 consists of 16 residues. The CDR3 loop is CASGLATGQGAREQYF. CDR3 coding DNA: TGTGCTAGTGGTTTGGCTACGGGACAGGGGGCGAGGGAGCAGTACTTC. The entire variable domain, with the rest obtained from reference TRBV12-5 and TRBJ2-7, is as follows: DARVTQTPRHKVTEMGQEVTMRCQPILGHNTVFWYRQTMMQGLELLAYFRNRAPLDDSGMPKDRFSAEMPDATLATLKIQPSEPRDSAVYFCASGLATGQGAREQYFGPGTRLTVT.

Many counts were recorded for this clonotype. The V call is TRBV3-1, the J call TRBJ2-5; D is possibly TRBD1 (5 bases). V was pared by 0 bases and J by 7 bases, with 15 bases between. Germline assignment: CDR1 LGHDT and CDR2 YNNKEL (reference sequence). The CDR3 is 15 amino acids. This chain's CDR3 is CASSQDPQIRGTQYF. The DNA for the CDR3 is TGTGCCAGCAGCCAAGATCCACAAATAAGGGGGACCCAGTACTTC.

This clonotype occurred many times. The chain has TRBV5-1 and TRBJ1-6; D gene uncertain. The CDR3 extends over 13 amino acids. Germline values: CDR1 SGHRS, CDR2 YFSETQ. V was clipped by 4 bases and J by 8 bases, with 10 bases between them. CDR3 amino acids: CASSPGWDSPLHF. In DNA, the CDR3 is TGCGCCAGCAGCCCGGGGTGGGATTCACCCCTCCACTTT.

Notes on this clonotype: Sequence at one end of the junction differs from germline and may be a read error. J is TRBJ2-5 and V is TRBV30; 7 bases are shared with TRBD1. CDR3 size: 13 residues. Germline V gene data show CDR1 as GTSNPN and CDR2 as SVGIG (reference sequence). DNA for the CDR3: TGTGCGTGGATCCGGACAGGCCAAGAGACCCAGTACTTC. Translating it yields CAWIRTGQETQYF. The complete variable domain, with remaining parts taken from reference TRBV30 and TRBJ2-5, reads SQTIHQWPATLVQPVGSPLSLECTVEGTSNPNLYWYRQAAGRGLQLLFYSVGIGQISSEVPQNLSASRPQDRQFILSSKKLLLSDSGFYLCAWIRTGQETQYFGPGTRLLVL.